The T cell receptor (beta chain) described here comes from a study of post-analysis software for immune sequencing data (dated by TCRdb to about 2015). Study-wide context: Disease courses on record covered relapsing-remitting, secondary progressive and progressive-relapsing multiple sclerosis, though some patients had no subtype annotation. The patient repertoires were set against about 12 previously published healthy control repertoires from donors whose ages ranged from roughly 6 to 27 years. A subset of samples was prepared in parallel using single-end sample barcoding, then pooled and co-amplified after Illumina adapter ligation. Summary of the overall study and its limitations: Normalized Chao1 diversity was significantly lower in multiple sclerosis patients than controls, suggesting substantial peripheral T-cell clonal expansion. The multiple sclerosis patient group was slightly younger than the control group. Direct clustering with F measure revealed strong co-clustering of samples prepared in the same batch, which led to a batch-effect correction.

Library method: PCR. Sequenced on an Illumina HiSeq 2500. Unique molecular identifiers were incorporated into TCR beta cDNA libraries to reduce PCR and sequencing biases. Roughly 0.5 million cDNA molecules were obtained per 1 to 10 million input T cells, so each molecule approximated one T cell. Patient libraries were prepared and sequenced with the same protocol used for the earlier healthy control dataset. Samples belonging to the same batch were prepared together, multiplexed and sequenced on a shared HiSeq lane. As for how the authors treated the data: Raw barcoded reads were processed with MIGEC, discarding single-read molecular identifier groups before consensus assembly and CDR3 extraction. VDJtools was used for post-analysis of the clonotype tables, with diversity normalized by down-sampling every dataset to the smallest sample size. Repertoire overlap clustering matched CDR3 amino acid but not nucleotide sequences to correct batch-related cross-sample contamination. TCRdb trimmed the raw reads at Q25, called clones with MiXCR and kept productive beta chains. Entries are consolidated by CDR3 protein sequence, retaining the most common genes and DNA. TCRdb, rather than the study authors, made the V and J calls. Recorded for this sample are hundreds of thousands of distinct CDR3 sequences; 44% of them occurred a single time. 1.5% to 2% of the sample rests with the top ten.

Notes on this clonotype: What this receptor recognizes is not known. No base-level quality is on record; no much larger clone is a single base apart.

To demonstrate the VDJtools post-analysis software, the study profiled TCR beta repertoires from the peripheral blood of 13 young patients with multiple sclerosis. The patients with multiple sclerosis were children and adolescents between roughly 6 and 16 years of age. The receptor comes from a girl aged 10 to 17 with multiple sclerosis. Specimen: blood.

CDR3 loop: CASSWKGGGNEQYF. The nucleotide sequence reads TGTGCCAGCAGTTGGAAGGGGGGGGGTAACGAGCAGTACTTC. The receptor chain draws on TRBV27 and TRBJ2-7, with TRBD2 as a weak D call on 7 bases. Trimming at the junction amounts to 4 bases on V and 5 bases on J, and the germline ends lie 15 bases apart. The CDR3 goes from the cysteine to the phenylalanine over 14 residues. The CDR3 DNA has 42 bases and is translated from base 1. From a lookup of the germline V gene (reference sequence), CDR1 and CDR2 are MNHEY and SMNVEV.